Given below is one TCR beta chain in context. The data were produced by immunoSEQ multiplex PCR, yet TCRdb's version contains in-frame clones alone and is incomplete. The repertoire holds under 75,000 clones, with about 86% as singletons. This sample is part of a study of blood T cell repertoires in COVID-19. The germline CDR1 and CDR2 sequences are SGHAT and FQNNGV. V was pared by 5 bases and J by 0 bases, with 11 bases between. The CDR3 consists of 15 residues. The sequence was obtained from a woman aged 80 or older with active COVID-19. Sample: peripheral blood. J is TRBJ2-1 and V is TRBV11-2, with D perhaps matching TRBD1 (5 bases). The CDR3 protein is CASSPRQSSYNEQFF. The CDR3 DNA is TGTGCCAGCAGCCCACGACAGAGCTCCTACAATGAGCAGTTCTTC.